Listed here are 18 T cell receptor beta chains from one sample, sequenced in a study of T cells in localized non-small cell lung cancer. Libraries were prepared by immunoSEQ multiplex PCR; TCRdb keeps only in-frame clonotypes and omits some of them. The sample records tens of thousands of clones, roughly 84% being singletons. The sample was PBMCs, taken before any cancer treatment. The origin of the receptors is a man aged 40-75 years with stage II lung adenocarcinoma.

V is TRBV6-1 and J is TRBJ2-7, with TRBD1 identical over 8 bases. The ends lost 6 bases at V and 2 bases at J; junction bases unmatched: 3. The CDR3 runs to 13 residues. Germline CDR1 and CDR2: MNHNS and SASEGT. In DNA form, the CDR3 reads TGTGCCAGCAGCAAGGACAGGGCCTACGAGCAGTACTTC. It yields the protein CASSKDRAYEQYF.

The CDR3 sequence: CASRSLLSGTGDTQYF. In nucleotides, the CDR3 is TGTGCCAGTAGGTCCCTCTTGAGCGGGACTGGAGATACGCAGTATTTT. V is TRBV19 and J is TRBJ2-3; 7 nucleotides agree with TRBD2. The CDR3 sequence is 16 residues long. CDR1 and CDR2 from the germline V gene are LNHDA and SQIVND (reference sequence). V was clipped by 6 bases and J by 5 bases; unmatched bases: 14.

This clone has only a few counts. The gene calls are TRBV5-4 and TRBJ2-1; 11 bases align to TRBD2. Looked up from germline, CDR1 is SGHNT and CDR2 is YYREEE (reference sequence). The CDR3 extends over 20 amino acids. The trim removed 4 bases at V and 0 bases at J, leaving 15 bases unmatched. The CDR3 reads CASSLGGLAGGTSSYNEQFF. CDR3 sequence (DNA): TGTGCCAGCAGCCTTGGGGGGCTAGCGGGAGGTACAAGCTCCTACAATGAGCAGTTCTTC.

The J gene is TRBJ1-1, the V gene TRBV12-5, with 7 bases lining up with TRBD1. The CDR3 consists of 13 residues. In germline, CDR1 is LGHNT, CDR2 FRNRAP. Germline trimming cut 8 bases from V and 1 base from J; bases unmatched to any gene: 4. The chain's CDR3 is CASRGQGNTEAFF. The CDR3, as DNA: TGTGCTAGTAGGGGGCAGGGGAACACTGAAGCTTTCTTT.

CDR3 residues: CASSPRGGRTGELFF. CDR3 nucleotides: TGTGCCAGCAGTCCACGGGGGGGCAGGACCGGGGAGCTGTTTTTT. The chain employs TRBV6-1 and TRBJ2-2; 8 nucleotides agree with TRBD2. Germline values: CDR1 MNHNS, CDR2 SASEGT. The CDR3 consists of 15 residues. The ends lost 5 bases at V and 5 bases at J; junction bases unmatched: 7.

This rearrangement joins TRBV2 to TRBJ2-1, with 11 bases identical to TRBD2. CDR1 SNHLY and CDR2 FYNNEI come from the germline V gene. J gave up 5 bases and V 6 bases, and 6 bases lay outside the gene matches. This CDR3 is built from 15 residues. The CDR3 reads CASRPTTSGNNEQFF. For the CDR3, the DNA is TGTGCCAGCAGACCTACGACTAGCGGGAACAATGAGCAGTTCTTC.

The chain uses TRBV6-1 and TRBJ1-6; D not certain. Looked up from germline, CDR1 is MNHNS and CDR2 is SASEGT. Trimming shortened V by 3 bases and J by 6 bases, and 12 bases separated the two germline ends. This CDR3 contains 15 residues. CDR3 in amino acids: CASSDRPGGNSPLHF. The CDR3 coding sequence is TGTGCCAGCAGTGACCGGCCAGGTGGTAATTCACCCCTCCACTTT.

This sequence joins TRBV29-1 and TRBJ2-3; TRBD1 agrees at 11 bases. CDR1 and CDR2 from the germline V gene are SQVTM and ANQGSEA. This CDR3 is 14 amino acids long. Trimming at V came to 5 bases and at J to 4 bases, leaving 5 bases not matched to a gene. CDR3 in DNA: TGCAGCGTTTCCCGGACAGGGGGCGCAGATACGCAGTATTTT. It specifies CSVSRTGGADTQYF.

The chain has TRBV5-4 and TRBJ2-7, with TRBD1 matching 9 bases. CDR1 and CDR2 (germline): SGHNT, YYREEE (reference sequence). The length of the CDR3 is 15 residues. V was clipped by 4 bases and J by 2 bases; unmatched bases: 7. The CDR3, as DNA: TGTGCCAGCAGCACTCCGGGACAGGGTACCTACGAGCAGTACTTC. The encoded protein is CASSTPGQGTYEQYF. The entire variable domain, with the rest obtained from reference TRBV5-4 and TRBJ2-7, is as follows: ETGVTQSPTHLIKTRGQQVTLRCSSQSGHNTVSWYQQALGQGPQFIFQYYREEENGRGNFPPRFSGLQFPNYSSELNVNALELDDSALYLCASSTPGQGTYEQYFGPGTRLTVT.

The rearrangement uses TRBV4-2 and TRBJ2-7, with 10 bases fitting TRBD2. This CDR3 contains 19 residues. The J segment lost 4 bases and the V segment lost 0 bases, leaving 15 bases of the junction unmatched. From germline, CDR1 is LGHNA and CDR2 YNFKEQ. DNA for the CDR3: TGTGCCAGCAGCCAAGATGTCGGTGGAAGCGGGAGGGAAATTTACGAGCAGTACTTC. Residues: CASSQDVGGSGREIYEQYF.

This clone was detected only once. The V gene is TRBV7-9, the J gene TRBJ1-1, with 10 nucleotides matching TRBD1. With 10 bases clipped from V and 7 bases from J, the junction kept 24 bases outside the gene matches. CDR1 and CDR2 (germline): SEHNR, FQNEAQ (reference sequence). The CDR3 is 18 amino acids. CDR3 residues: CATRPNRKPGTGAIEAFF. CDR3 sequence (DNA): TGTGCCACCCGACCGAATAGAAAGCCCGGGACAGGGGCAATTGAAGCTTTCTTT. The variable domain in full, completed from reference TRBV7-9 and TRBJ1-1, reads DTGVSQNPRHKITKRGQNVTFRCDPISEHNRLYWYRQTLGQGPEFLTYFQNEAQLEKSRLLSDRFSAERPKGSFSTLEIQRTEQGDSAMYLCATRPNRKPGTGAIEAFFGQGTRLTVV.

The chain recombines TRBV19 with TRBJ2-1; 16 nucleotides agree with TRBD2. V shed 5 bases and J 7 bases; nucleotides not matched to a gene: 14. Germline CDR1 and CDR2: LNHDA and SQIVND (reference sequence). The CDR3 totals 19 residues. In DNA, the CDR3 is TGTGCCAGTAGTCTCACCACCTCCGGGACTAGCGGGAGGGTTAATGAGCAGTTCTTC. Amino acid sequence: CASSLTTSGTSGRVNEQFF.

The chain combines TRBV19 with TRBJ2-7; D may be TRBD1 or TRBD2 (7 bases each). Germline CDR1 reads LNHDA; CDR2 reads SQIVND (reference sequence). The CDR3 totals 15 residues. The germline V and J ends were trimmed by 4 bases and 2 bases, with 15 bases remaining between them. The CDR3 reads CASSRGGQQTYEQYF. The CDR3 DNA reads as TGTGCCAGTAGTAGGGGGGGACAGCAGACCTACGAGCAGTACTTC. The full variable domain, its missing parts supplied by reference TRBV19 and TRBJ2-7, is DGGITQSPKYLFRKEGQNVTLSCEQNLNHDAMYWYRQDPGQGLRLIYYSQIVNDFQKGDIAEGYSVSREKKESFPLTVTSAQKNPTAFYLCASSRGGQQTYEQYFGPGTRLTVT.

The chain carries TRBV5-8 and TRBJ1-6; D is possibly TRBD1 (5 bases). V was clipped by 4 bases and J by 4 bases, with 9 bases between them. Germline V gene sequence: CDR1 SGHTS, CDR2 YDEGEE. The CDR3 length is 14 residues. The DNA for the CDR3 is TGTGCCAGCAGCAGCGGACAATATAATTCACCCCTCCACTTT. The encoded protein is CASSSGQYNSPLHF.

The chain recombines TRBV18 with TRBJ1-4; D is ambiguous. Germline values: CDR1 KGHSH, CDR2 LQKENI. The CDR3 is 11 residues long. V was cut by 3 bases and J by 8 bases, with 4 bases left in between. The CDR3 loop reads CASSPDEKLFF. The CDR3 DNA sequence: TGTGCCAGCTCACCGGACGAAAAACTGTTTTTT.

This chain joins TRBV6-5 and TRBJ2-5; 10 nucleotides align to TRBD2. CDR1 and CDR2 (germline): MNHEY, SVGAGI. The CDR3 runs to 14 residues. J lost 4 bases, V lost 6 bases, and 5 bases had no gene match. The CDR3 DNA reads as TGTGCCAGCAGCCGCAGCGGGGGGGGAGAGACCCAGTACTTC. Protein product: CASSRSGGGETQYF.

This clone was seen only once. The rearrangement joins TRBV19 to TRBJ1-5; 7 bases are a match to TRBD1. The CDR3 consists of 20 residues. Germline trimming cut 3 bases from V and 0 bases from J; bases unmatched to any gene: 17. The germline gives CDR1 LNHDA, CDR2 SQIVND (reference sequence). The CDR3 coding sequence is TGTGCCAGTAGTATTAGGCCCTCCGGGACAGTTTTCGGTAGCAATCAGCCCCAGCATTTT. The encoded protein is CASSIRPSGTVFGSNQPQHF.

The rearrangement uses TRBV6-1 and TRBJ2-5, with a tentative D call TRBD1 (6 bases). This CDR3 has 17 amino acids. CDR1 is MNHNS and CDR2 is SASEGT in the germline V gene. V lost 0 bases to trimming and J lost 4 bases, with 18 bases between them. This CDR3 is CASSEAAPGEWRETQYF. In nucleotides, the CDR3 is TGTGCCAGCAGTGAAGCGGCTCCAGGGGAATGGAGAGAGACCCAGTACTTC.